Here is one T cell receptor (beta chain) with its context. Other DNA sequences in the same sample also yield this CDR3. These data originate in a study of shared clonotypes between healthy human individuals. Only in-frame clones appear in the TCRdb table, and some are missing; sequencing was by immunoSEQ multiplex PCR. The table has over a million clones, approximately 97% seen once. V was pared by 3 bases and J by 4 bases, with 5 bases between. Germline V lookup: CDR1 SQVTM, CDR2 ANQGSEA. This CDR3 has 11 amino acids. Sequences were obtained from naive CD4+ T cells sorted from blood. Subset specified: CD45RA+ positively selected. The rearrangement joins TRBV29-1 to TRBJ2-3; D gene ambiguous. This receptor was taken from a man aged 25-40 years in good health. CDR3 residues: CSVEGADTQYF. In DNA form, the CDR3 reads TGCAGCGTTGAGGGTGCAGATACGCAGTATTTT.